One and the same sample provided the 16 T cell receptor beta chains below, sequenced in a study of identical twins (dated by TCRdb to about 2016). The protocol used for the library was 5' RACE. Sequencing was carried out with an Illumina HiSeq 2000. TCRdb passed the public sequencing reads through fastp at Q25 and MiXCR, retaining productive beta sequences. Entries are consolidated by CDR3 protein sequence, retaining the most common genes and DNA. The sample data list 690,000 or so distinct CDR3 sequences, and roughly 6% of these were observed just once. Approximately 2% of the sample goes to the ten largest clones. The sample taken for sequencing was naive T cells sorted from blood. What the cell subset or site label conveys for this sample: cells isolated with a human naive T-cell isolation kit. The receptor set was obtained from a man between 18 and 35 years old in good health.

The V gene is TRBV10-1, the J gene TRBJ2-1; 7 nucleotides align to TRBD1. V was pared by 3 bases and J by 4 bases, with 9 bases of the junction left unmatched. This CDR3 region has 16 residues. CDR1 and CDR2 (germline): WNHNN, SYGVQD (reference sequence). CDR3 loop: CASSDRTGQLYNEQFF. Written as DNA, the CDR3 is TGCGCCAGCAGTGACCGAACGGGACAGCTGTACAATGAGCAGTTCTTC.

Of note for this clonotype: Compared with germline, one end of the junction differs, possibly owing to a read error. The J gene is TRBJ2-7, the V gene TRBV6-2 or TRBV6-3; D is undetermined. Germline CDR1 reads MNHEY; CDR2 reads SVGEGT. The CDR3 consists of 16 residues. Here the CDR3 DNA reads TGTGCCAGCAGTTTACTTGACGGTGAATTCTCCCACGAGCAGTACTTC. As protein: CASSLLDGEFSHEQYF.

This clonotype has at least ten counts. V usage is TRBV15 and J usage is TRBJ2-1; D is ambiguous. CDR3 size: 16 residues. CDR1 is LNHNV, CDR2 YYDKDF, per germline (reference sequence). Trimming took 1 base from V and 0 from J, leaving 10 bases between them. The CDR3 spells CATSRARQSSYNEQFF. The CDR3 DNA reads as TGTGCCACCAGCAGAGCGAGACAAAGCTCCTACAATGAGCAGTTCTTC.

The J gene is TRBJ1-1, the V gene TRBV6-2 or TRBV6-3, with 8 bases identical to TRBD1. CDR1 MNHEY and CDR2 SVGEGT come from the germline V gene. V shed 3 bases, J shed 2 bases, and the junction held 8 bases outside the gene matches. The CDR3 is made up of 16 amino acids. The CDR3 loop is CASSYLRPGGNTEAFF. DNA of the CDR3: TGTGCCAGCAGTTATCTTAGGCCAGGGGGCAACACTGAAGCTTTCTTT.

This rearrangement joins TRBV5-1 to TRBJ2-1; maybe TRBD1 (5 bases). V lost 2 bases, J lost 3 bases, and 21 bases lay in between. The CDR3 has 18 residues. The germline V gene has CDR1 SGHRS and CDR2 YFSETQ. CDR3 DNA sequence: TGCGCCAGCAGCTTCAAAGAGGAATTTGGCAGGGACTACAATGAGCAGTTCTTC. This codes for CASSFKEEFGRDYNEQFF.

This rearrangement joins TRBV12-3 or TRBV12-4 to TRBJ1-2, with D perhaps matching TRBD1 (6 bases). V was pared by 8 bases and J by 8 bases, with 18 bases between. CDR3 length: 13 residues. The CDR3 spells CASGNYRDNGYTF. The CDR3, as DNA: TGTGCCAGCGGGAATTACAGGGATAACGGCTACACCTTC.

This chain uses TRBV6-2 or TRBV6-3 with TRBJ2-7; no clear D. Trimming left V 6 bases short and J 2 bases short, with 5 bases between. Germline V gives CDR1 MNHEY, CDR2 SVGEGT. The CDR3 loop spans 11 amino acids. The CDR3 spells CASRETYEQYF. The CDR3 coding sequence is TGTGCCAGCAGAGAAACCTACGAGCAGTACTTC.

The sample holds many counts of this clonotype. This chain joins TRBV4-1 and TRBJ1-1; D not resolved. This CDR3 spans 13 amino acids. The V gene lost 0 bases and the J gene lost 1 base, with 3 bases spanning the gap. The V gene's germline CDR1 is MGHRA and CDR2 YSYEKL. The CDR3 reads CASSQEENTEAFF. In nucleotides, the CDR3 is TGCGCCAGCAGCCAAGAAGAGAACACTGAAGCTTTCTTT.

This clonotype was observed a handful of times. J is TRBJ1-2 and V is TRBV27, with TRBD1 as a possible D gene (5 bases). The CDR3 runs to 16 residues. Germline loops: CDR1 MNHEY, CDR2 SMNVEV (reference sequence). V was trimmed by 3 bases and J by 8 bases, leaving 22 bases between them. The CDR3 spells CASSLYRFSTESGYTF. The CDR3 DNA sequence: TGTGCCAGCAGTTTGTACAGGTTCTCGACGGAGTCCGGCTACACCTTC.

V is TRBV5-1 and J is TRBJ2-3, with 8 bases matching TRBD1. With 2 bases clipped from V and 2 bases from J, the junction kept 4 bases outside the gene matches. Germline lookup yields CDR1 SGHRS and CDR2 YFSETQ. CDR3 length: 15 residues. The CDR3 is CASSFPGQATDTQYF. CDR3 DNA sequence: TGCGCCAGCAGCTTCCCGGGACAGGCCACAGATACGCAGTATTTT.

This clonotype came up a few times. The rearrangement links TRBV6-5 to TRBJ2-1; no firm D call. CDR1 and CDR2 from the germline V gene are MNHEY and SVGAGI. The CDR3 covers 14 residues. V lost 0 bases to trimming and J lost 7 bases, with 10 bases between them. For the CDR3, the DNA is TGTGCCAGCAGTTACTCGTACGCGCCGAATGAGCAGTTCTTC. This translates into CASSYSYAPNEQFF.

There are a few counts of this clonotype. The chain recombines TRBV7-9 with TRBJ1-4, with D possibly matching TRBD1 (5 bases). Germline-derived CDR1 and CDR2 are SEHNR and FQNEAQ (reference sequence). The V gene lost 1 base and the J gene lost 7 bases, with 13 bases spanning the gap. This CDR3 has 15 residues. Here the CDR3 reads CASSLVSGTGEKLFF. In DNA, the CDR3 is TGTGCCAGCAGCTTAGTATCAGGGACTGGTGAAAAACTGTTTTTT.

The chain uses TRBV2 and TRBJ2-7; TRBD2 matches 13 bases. The end of the DNA fits TRBJ2-1 better, so the J call may be wrong. The CDR3 contains 16 residues. From germline, CDR1 is SNHLY and CDR2 FYNNEI. The CDR3 DNA reads as TGTGCCAGCAGTGATTGGAGGGGACTAGCGGGAAACGAGCAGTTCTTC. It codes for CASSDWRGLAGNEQFF.

This clonotype has at least ten counts. The chain employs TRBV5-1 and TRBJ2-2, with a possible D match to TRBD2 (7 bases). Germline assignment: CDR1 SGHRS and CDR2 YFSETQ. Trimming shortened V by 4 bases and J by 2 bases, and 15 bases separated the two germline ends. The CDR3 has 16 amino acids. The DNA for the CDR3 is TGCGCCAGCAGCCCGGAGGGGGGGACAAACACCGGGGAGCTGTTTTTT. Translating gives CASSPEGGTNTGELFF.

This clonotype occurred a few times. The rearrangement links TRBV12-3 or TRBV12-4 to TRBJ2-3; 9 nucleotides line up with TRBD1. Trimming at V came to 6 bases and at J to 4 bases, leaving 14 bases not matched to a gene. CDR3 length equals 17 residues. The CDR3 loop is CASSPLPPGQGPDTQYF. The CDR3 DNA is TGTGCCAGCAGCCCTCTTCCACCTGGACAGGGGCCAGATACGCAGTATTTT.

The chain recombines TRBV3-1 with TRBJ2-1; either TRBD1 or TRBD2 may fit D (5 bases each). V lost 3 bases and J lost 9, with 15 bases in between. The CDR3 extends over 14 amino acids. The germline V gene encodes CDR1 LGHDT and CDR2 YNNKEL (reference sequence). The CDR3 region is CASSHGSTGTEQFF. In nucleotides, the CDR3 is TGTGCCAGCAGCCATGGGTCCACGGGGACTGAGCAGTTCTTC.